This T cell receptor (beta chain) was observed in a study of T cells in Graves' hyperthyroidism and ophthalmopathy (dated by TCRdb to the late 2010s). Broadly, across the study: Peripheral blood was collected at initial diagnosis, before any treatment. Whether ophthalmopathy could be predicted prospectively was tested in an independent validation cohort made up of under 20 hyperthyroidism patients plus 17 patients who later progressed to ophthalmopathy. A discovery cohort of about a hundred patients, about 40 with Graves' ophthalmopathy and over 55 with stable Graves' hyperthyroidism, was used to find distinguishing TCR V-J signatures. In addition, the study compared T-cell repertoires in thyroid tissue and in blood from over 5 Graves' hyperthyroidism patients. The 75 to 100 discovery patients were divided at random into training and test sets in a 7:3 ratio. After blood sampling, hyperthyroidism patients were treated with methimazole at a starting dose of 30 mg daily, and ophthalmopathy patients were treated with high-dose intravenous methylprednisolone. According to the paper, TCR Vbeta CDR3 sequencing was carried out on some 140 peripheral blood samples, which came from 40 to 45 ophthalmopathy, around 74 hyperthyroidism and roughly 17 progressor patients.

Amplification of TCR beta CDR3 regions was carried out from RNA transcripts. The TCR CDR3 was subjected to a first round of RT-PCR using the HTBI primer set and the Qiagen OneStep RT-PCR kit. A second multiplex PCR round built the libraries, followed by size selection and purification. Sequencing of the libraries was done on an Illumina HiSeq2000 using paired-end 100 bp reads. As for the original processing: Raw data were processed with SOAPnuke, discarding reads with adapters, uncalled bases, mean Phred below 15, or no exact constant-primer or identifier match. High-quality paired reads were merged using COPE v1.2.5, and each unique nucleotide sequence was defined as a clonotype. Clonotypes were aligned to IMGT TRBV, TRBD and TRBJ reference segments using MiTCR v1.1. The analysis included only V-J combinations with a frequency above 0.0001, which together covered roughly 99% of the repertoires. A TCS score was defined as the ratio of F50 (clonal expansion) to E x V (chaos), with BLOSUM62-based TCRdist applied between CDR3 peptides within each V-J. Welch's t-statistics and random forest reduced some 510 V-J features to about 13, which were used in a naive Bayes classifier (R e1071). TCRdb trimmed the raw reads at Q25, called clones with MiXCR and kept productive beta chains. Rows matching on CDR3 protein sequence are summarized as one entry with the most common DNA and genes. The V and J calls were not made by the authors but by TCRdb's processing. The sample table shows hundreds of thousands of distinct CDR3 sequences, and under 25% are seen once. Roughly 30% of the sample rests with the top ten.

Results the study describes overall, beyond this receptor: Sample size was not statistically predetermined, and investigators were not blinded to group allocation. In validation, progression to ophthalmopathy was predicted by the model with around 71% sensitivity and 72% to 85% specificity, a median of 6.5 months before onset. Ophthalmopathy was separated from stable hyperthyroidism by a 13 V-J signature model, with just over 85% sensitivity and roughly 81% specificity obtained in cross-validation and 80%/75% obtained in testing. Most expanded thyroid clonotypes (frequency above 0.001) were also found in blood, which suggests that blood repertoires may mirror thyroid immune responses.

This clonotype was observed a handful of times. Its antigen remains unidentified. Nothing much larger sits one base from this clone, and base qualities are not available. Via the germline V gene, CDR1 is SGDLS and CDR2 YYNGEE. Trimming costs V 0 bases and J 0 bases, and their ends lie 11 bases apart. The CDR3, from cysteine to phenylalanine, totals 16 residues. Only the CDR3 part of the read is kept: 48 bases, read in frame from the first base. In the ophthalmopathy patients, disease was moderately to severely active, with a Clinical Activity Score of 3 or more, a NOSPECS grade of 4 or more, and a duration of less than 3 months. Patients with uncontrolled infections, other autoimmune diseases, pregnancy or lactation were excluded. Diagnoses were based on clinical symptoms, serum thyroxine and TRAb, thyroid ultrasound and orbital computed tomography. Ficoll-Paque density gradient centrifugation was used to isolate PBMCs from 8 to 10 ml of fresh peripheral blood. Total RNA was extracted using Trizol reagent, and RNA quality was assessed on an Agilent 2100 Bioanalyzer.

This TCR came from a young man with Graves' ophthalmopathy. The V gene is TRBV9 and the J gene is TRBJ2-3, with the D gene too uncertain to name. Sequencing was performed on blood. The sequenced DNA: TGTGCCAGCAGCGTAGCTACGGATGATAGCACAGATACGCAGTATTTT. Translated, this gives CASSVATDDSTDTQYF.